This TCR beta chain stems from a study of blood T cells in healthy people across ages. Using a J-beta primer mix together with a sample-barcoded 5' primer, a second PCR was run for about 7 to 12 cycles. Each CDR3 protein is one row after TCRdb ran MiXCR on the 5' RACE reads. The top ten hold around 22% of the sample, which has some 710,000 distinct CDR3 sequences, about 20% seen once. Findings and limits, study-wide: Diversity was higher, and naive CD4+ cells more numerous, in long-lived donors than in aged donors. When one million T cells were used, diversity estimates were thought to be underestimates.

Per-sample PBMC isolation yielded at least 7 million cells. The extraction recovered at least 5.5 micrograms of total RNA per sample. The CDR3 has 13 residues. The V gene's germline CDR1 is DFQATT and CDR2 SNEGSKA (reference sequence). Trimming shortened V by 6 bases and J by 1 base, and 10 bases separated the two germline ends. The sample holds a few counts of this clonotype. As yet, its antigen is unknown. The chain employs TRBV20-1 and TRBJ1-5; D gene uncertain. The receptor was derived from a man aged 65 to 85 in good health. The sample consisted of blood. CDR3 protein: CSAGMRSNQPQHF. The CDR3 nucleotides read TGCAGTGCGGGTATGCGGAGCAATCAGCCCCAGCATTTT.